One TCR beta chain is described in this entry. Unmatched junction bases numbered 0, after V lost 3 bases and J lost 3 bases. The CDR3 loop spans 13 amino acids. Germline loops: CDR1 MDHEN, CDR2 SYDVKM. The data stem from a study of T cell changes during pregnancy in multiple sclerosis. Libraries were prepared by immunoSEQ multiplex PCR; TCRdb keeps only in-frame clonotypes and omits some of them. The table shows 43,000 or so clones, with over 85% occurring only once. The chain couples TRBV28 to TRBJ2-5, with TRBD2 matching 8 bases. Source: peripheral blood, taken in the first trimester of pregnancy. The TCR comes from a female donor with multiple sclerosis, enrolled in a pregnancy study. CDR3 bases: TGTGCCAGCAGTTTCGGGGGGGAAGAGACCCAGTACTTC. This codes for CASSFGGEETQYF.